Below, 7 T cell receptor beta chains from the same sample are listed, as sequenced in a study of blood T cell repertoires in COVID-19. Using immunoSEQ multiplex PCR, the repertoire was profiled, and TCRdb retains in-frame clones only, with some absent. In the table there are 150,000 to 200,000 clones, more than 70% of which are singletons. Input material: peripheral blood. These TCRs come from a man between 18 and 35 years old with active or convalescent COVID-19.

This rearrangement joins TRBV5-6 to TRBJ2-1, with D maybe TRBD1 (5 bases). Germline V gene data show CDR1 as SGHDT and CDR2 as YYEEEE. The CDR3 runs 15 residues. V lost 1 base and J lost 1, with 9 bases in between. CDR3 DNA: TGTGCCAGCAGCTTGCTAGGGGTTTCCTACAATGAGCAGTTCTTC. It codes for CASSLLGVSYNEQFF.

The V gene is TRBV6-2 or TRBV6-3, the J gene TRBJ2-1; the D is unclear. The CDR3 sequence is 12 residues long. V lost 6 bases and J lost 7, with 10 bases in between. Germline assignment: CDR1 MNHEY and CDR2 SVGEGT. The CDR3 region is CASSQRTNEQFF. For the CDR3, the DNA is TGTGCCAGCAGCCAAAGAACAAATGAGCAGTTCTTC.

The chain combines TRBV19 with TRBJ1-4; TRBD1 matches 8 bases. V gave up 6 bases and J gave up 4 bases; unmatched junction bases: 7. This CDR3 spans 15 amino acids. The germline CDR1 and CDR2 sequences are LNHDA and SQIVND (reference sequence). CDR3 bases: TGTGCCAGTAGAACGCAGGGGGCCATTAATGAAAAACTGTTTTTT. It codes for CASRTQGAINEKLFF.

This clone was seen once. The V gene is TRBV14, the J gene TRBJ2-3, with D possibly being TRBD2 (6 bases). Germline lookup yields CDR1 SGHDN and CDR2 FVKESK. V lost 3 bases, J lost 1 base, and 11 bases lay in between. This CDR3 comprises 15 residues. The CDR3 DNA reads as TGTGCCAGCAGCCAGGGACTGTCGGGCACAGATACGCAGTATTTT. Translated, it gives CASSQGLSGTDTQYF.

The rearrangement uses TRBV5-1 and TRBJ2-7; D is unclear. The germline V gene encodes CDR1 SGHRS and CDR2 YFSETQ. With 7 bases removed from V and 1 base from J, the gap between germline ends came to 9 bases. The CDR3 totals 12 residues. DNA of the CDR3: TGCGCCAGCGGGCTATCGTCCTACGAGCAGTACTTC. It codes for CASGLSSYEQYF.

The V gene is TRBV6-1, the J gene TRBJ2-2; D gene ambiguous. This CDR3 has 12 residues. The germline V gene encodes CDR1 MNHNS and CDR2 SASEGT. Deletions cut 3 bases from V and 4 bases from J, with 3 bases between. CDR3 nucleotides: TGTGCCAGCAGTGATATCACCGGGGAGCTGTTTTTT. Translated: CASSDITGELFF.

The table lists this clone with a few counts. The chain joins TRBV11-2 to TRBJ2-7, with 13 bases matching TRBD2. The CDR3 has 16 amino acids. The germline V gene has CDR1 SGHAT and CDR2 FQNNGV. The V and J ends lost 3 bases and 2 bases, in that order; junction bases with no gene match: 4. The CDR3 here is CASSFTSGRAPYEQYF. CDR3 coding DNA: TGTGCCAGCAGCTTTACTAGCGGGAGGGCCCCCTACGAGCAGTACTTC.